This T cell receptor (beta chain) comes out of a study of human T cells and chemical hapten exposure. Germline CDR1 SGHRS, CDR2 YFSETQ. The CDR3 consists of 14 residues. Trimming shortened V by 0 bases and J by 1 base, and 6 bases separated the two germline ends. Described time point: pre-sensitization, week 0. Treatment described: therapeutic diphenylcyclopropenone sensitization with weekly scalp DPC. This clonotype was seen repeatedly, ten times or more. TCRdb recomputed calls from the RACE reads with MiXCR, one row per CDR3 protein. Of 45,000 to 60,000 distinct CDR3 sequences listed, 8.5% to 10% are singletons.

The receptor was isolated from a woman aged 40-49 years with alopecia areata. Some clones in this sample may be carry-over from other donors' samples. The source was whole blood, collected in connection with sensitization to the hapten diphenylcyclopropenone (DPC). V is TRBV5-1 and J is TRBJ2-3; no definite D call. DNA of the CDR3: TGCGCCAGCAGCTTGGGGGCGGGCACAGATACGCAGTATTTT. The encoded protein is CASSLGAGTDTQYF.